A selection of T cell receptor beta chains follows, all from one sample in a study of cytomegalovirus exposure and HLA in healthy donors. This table comes from immunoSEQ multiplex PCR, and its TCRdb copy is limited to in-frame clones, with some not included. Found here are under 250,000 clones, 75% to 85% of them singletons; the top ten hold under 8%. The sample taken for sequencing was PBMCs. The source of these receptors is an older woman in good health and CMV-seropositive. The CDR3 runs from the conserved cysteine through the conserved F or W. D genes are given only for firm matches. Where a row states a size, it is once, few, many or the class of an expanded clone; other rows omit it.

>TRBJ1-2|TRBD1|TRBV2|once
CARSRDRGLRRTGYTF
TGTGCCAGAAGCCGGGACAGGGGGTTGAGGCGGACAGGCTACACCTTC
>TRBJ1-2|-|TRBV18|-
CASSGERQPIYGYTF
TGTGCCAGCTCGGGCGAACGACAGCCAATCTATGGCTACACCTTC
>TRBJ2-1|-|TRBV7-7|-
CASSSELYNEQFF
TGTGCCAGCAGCTCGGAGTTATACAATGAGCAGTTCTTC
>TRBJ1-5|TRBD1|TRBV5-1|-
CASSPGQGERQPQHF
TGCGCCAGCAGCCCGGGACAGGGGGAACGGCAGCCCCAGCATTTT
>TRBJ2-4|-|TRBV6-1|-
CASSEVTKNIQYF
TGTGCCAGCTCGGAGGTGACCAAAAACATTCAGTACTTC
>TRBJ2-7|-|TRBV20-1|-
CSAGSTGEQYF
TGCAGTGCTGGCTCAACGGGCGAGCAGTACTTC
>TRBJ1-1|-|TRBV19|-
CASSPGGPPVAFF
TGTGCCAGTAGTCCCGGGGGGCCGCCGGTAGCTTTCTTT
>TRBJ2-1|-|TRBV7-3|once
CASSSLVTTGQSNEQFF
TGTGCCAGCAGTTCTCTAGTGACGACCGGACAGAGCAATGAGCAGTTCTTC
>TRBJ2-1|-|TRBV5-1|-
CASSGSSYNEQFF
TGCGCCAGCAGCGGGAGCTCCTACAATGAGCAGTTCTTC
>TRBJ2-1|TRBD2|TRBV29-1|-
CSVGVGGSYNEQFF
TGCAGCGTTGGGGTGGGAGGGTCCTACAATGAGCAGTTCTTC
>TRBJ1-5|-|TRBV28|-
CASSYGGGNQPQHF
TGTGCCAGCAGTTATGGAGGTGGCAATCAGCCCCAGCATTTT
>TRBJ1-6|-|TRBV2|-
CASRRRGGDSPLHF
TGTGCCAGCCGACGCCGGGGCGGGGATTCACCCCTCCACTTT
>TRBJ2-7|-|TRBV5-6|few
CASSPRGGREQYF
TGTGCCAGCAGTCCCCGAGGGGGACGCGAGCAGTACTTC
>TRBJ2-4|TRBD2|TRBV15|-
CASSPGGPSKNIQYF
TGTGCCAGTTCGCCGGGGGGACCTAGCAAAAACATTCAGTACTTC
>TRBJ2-4|-|TRBV28|once
CASTSPLGGNIQYF
TGTGCCAGCACCTCGCCCTTGGGGGGTAACATTCAGTACTTC
>TRBJ2-5|-|TRBV28|-
CASRVGGEETQYF
TGTGCCAGCAGAGTAGGAGGGGAGGAGACCCAGTACTTC
>TRBJ2-7|TRBD2|TRBV5-5|few
CASSLGAGPSYEQYF
TGTGCCAGCAGCTTGGGAGCGGGACCCTCCTACGAGCAGTACTTC
>TRBJ2-7|TRBD2|TRBV7-9|-
CASSRSLAGNYEQYF
TGTGCCAGCAGCCGCTCTCTAGCGGGGAACTACGAGCAGTACTTC
>TRBJ1-4|-|TRBV28|-
CASSLFEGSGARGEKLFF
TGTGCCAGCAGTTTATTCGAGGGCTCGGGAGCAAGAGGAGAAAAACTGTTTTTT
>TRBJ2-7|TRBD2|TRBV4-1|-
CASSQDLAGLTYEQYF
TGCGCCAGCAGCCAAGATTTAGCGGGACTTACCTACGAGCAGTACTTC
>TRBJ1-6|TRBD1|TRBV10-3|-
CAISEIQGSGSPLHF
TGTGCCATCAGTGAAATACAGGGGAGCGGTTCACCCCTCCACTTT
>TRBJ2-3|TRBD2|TRBV7-9|-
CASSLPSGRAKDTQYF
TGTGCCAGCAGCCTGCCTAGCGGTCGGGCCAAAGATACGCAGTATTTT
>TRBJ2-3|-|TRBV5-6|-
CASSLLGALTDTQYF
TGTGCCAGCAGCTTGTTGGGAGCCCTCACAGATACGCAGTATTTT
>TRBJ1-1|-|TRBV5-5|few
CASSFSAGARGGAAFF
TGTGCCAGCAGCTTTAGCGCAGGGGCTAGGGGTGGGGCCGCTTTCTTT
>TRBJ2-1|TRBD2|TRBV11-3|-
CASSLEASGTYNEQFF
TGTGCCAGCAGCTTAGAGGCTAGCGGGACCTACAATGAGCAGTTCTTC
>TRBJ1-2|TRBD1|TRBV5-1|-
CASSWDRDGYTF
TGCGCCAGCAGCTGGGACAGGGATGGCTACACCTTC
>TRBJ2-7|TRBD1|TRBV9|-
CASSVRTGGFYEQYF
TGTGCCAGCAGCGTGCGGACAGGGGGATTCTACGAGCAGTACTTC
>TRBJ2-7|TRBD1|TRBV5-4|-
CASSPGTGGTSYEQYF
TGTGCCAGCAGCCCCGGGACAGGGGGGACTTCCTACGAGCAGTACTTC
>TRBJ2-2|TRBD2|TRBV11-3|-
CASSRTSTYTGELFF
TGTGCCAGCAGCCGGACTAGCACCTACACCGGGGAGCTGTTTTTT
>TRBJ2-5|TRBD1|TRBV5-4|-
CASSLRQGALEKTQYF
TGTGCCAGCAGCTTGAGACAGGGGGCGCTGGAAAAGACCCAGTACTTC
>TRBJ2-1|TRBD2|TRBV27|-
CASSYSSGTRGEYEQFF
TGTGCCAGCAGTTATTCCTCCGGGACTAGAGGAGAATATGAGCAGTTCTTC
>TRBJ1-3|TRBD1|TRBV28|few
CASIDPTGGYGNTIYF
TGTGCCAGCATCGATCCAACAGGGGGCTACGGAAACACCATATATTTT
>TRBJ2-7|TRBD1|TRBV6-6|few
CASSSSTGGSYEQYF
TGTGCCAGCAGTTCCTCCACAGGGGGATCCTACGAGCAGTACTTC
>TRBJ2-1|TRBD2|TRBV28|-
CASRGGSYNEQFF
TGTGCCAGCAGGGGCGGGAGTTACAATGAGCAGTTCTTC